This T cell receptor beta chain derives from a study of Ad26.COV2.S vaccination and SARS-CoV-2 variants. The germline V and J ends were trimmed by 4 bases and 0 bases, with 16 bases remaining between them. The CDR3 totals 16 residues. CDR1 and CDR2 (germline): MNHNS, SASEGT. Treatment reported: some 19 received Ad26.COV2.S at low or high dose, single or two shots; 5 received placebo; per-sample allocation not given. Sampling was performed 63 days after the first vaccine or placebo injection. Profiling relied on immunoSEQ multiplex PCR, and the TCRdb table lists in-frame clones only, not all of them. The sample yields hundreds of thousands of clones, roughly 90% seen once.

V and J are TRBV6-1 and TRBJ2-7; a possible D gene is TRBD2 (5 bases). The sequenced sample was peripheral blood, obtained in a trial of Ad26.COV2.S vaccine versus placebo. The clonotype comes from a person aged 18-65 years who received the Ad26.COV2.S COVID-19 vaccine or a placebo. The CDR3 spells CASSVARVAGSYEQYF. CDR3 DNA sequence: TGTGCCAGCAGTGTCGCCCGGGTCGCGGGCTCCTACGAGCAGTACTTC.